This TCR beta chain was retrieved from a study of T cell responses to AZD1222 COVID-19 vaccine. Broader study findings: Along spike, vaccine-associated CD4 TCRs were found throughout, with dominance at 160-218 and 743-854.

Here immunoSEQ multiplex PCR was the method, and the copy in TCRdb shows in-frame clones only, minus some. The sample records about 81,000 clones, roughly 90% being singletons. CDR1 MNHEY and CDR2 SVGAGI come from the germline V gene. With 6 bases clipped from V and 5 bases from J, the junction kept 8 bases outside the gene matches. The CDR3 spans 14 residues. The table lists this clone with a few counts. What it binds is unknown. Sequenced here: peripheral blood, sampled 28 days after the second AZD1222 dose. The sequence derives from an adult who received the AZD1222 COVID-19 vaccine. The chain is built from TRBV6-5 and TRBJ1-1, with 8 nucleotides matching TRBD1. This CDR3 is CASRSQGVWTEAFF. DNA for the CDR3: TGTGCCAGCAGGTCACAGGGGGTTTGGACTGAAGCTTTCTTT.